Listed here are 31 T cell receptor beta chains from one sample, sequenced in a study of T cell changes during pregnancy in multiple sclerosis. TCRdb's table, derived via immunoSEQ multiplex PCR, lists solely in-frame clones and lacks some. Of about 70,000 clones in the sample, around 94% were seen once. Sequenced material: peripheral blood, taken in the third trimester of pregnancy. The receptor source for this set is a female donor with multiple sclerosis, enrolled in a pregnancy study.

This clone was found a few times. V and J are TRBV9 and TRBJ2-2, with D unclear. The CDR3 length is 15 residues. Germline assignment: CDR1 SGDLS and CDR2 YYNGEE. With 0 bases removed from V and 1 base from J, the gap between germline ends came to 7 bases. The CDR3 DNA reads as TGTGCCAGCAGCGTAGGCAGTCGGAACACCGGGGAGCTGTTTTTT. Protein: CASSVGSRNTGELFF.

V gene TRBV11-2 combines with J gene TRBJ1-2; D may be TRBD1 (6 bases). The V end lost 1 base, the J end lost 0 bases, and 12 bases lay between the germline ends. CDR1 SGHAT and CDR2 FQNNGV come from the germline V gene. The CDR3 consists of 16 residues. The CDR3 reads CASSLVGGPTNYGYTF. CDR3 nucleotides: TGTGCCAGCAGCTTAGTGGGGGGGCCCACTAACTATGGCTACACCTTC.

V is TRBV6-1 and J is TRBJ1-2; TRBD1 might be the D (6 bases). V was shortened by 2 bases and J by 2 bases, with 9 bases between the two germline ends. The CDR3 sequence is 14 residues long. Germline-derived CDR1 and CDR2 are MNHNS and SASEGT. The CDR3 loop reads CASSETGPNYGYTF. The CDR3 region has the DNA TGTGCCAGCAGTGAAACAGGGCCCAACTATGGCTACACCTTC.

The CDR3 protein is CASSLWPGQGANTEAFF. The DNA of the CDR3 is TGCGCCAGCAGCTTGTGGCCGGGACAGGGGGCGAACACTGAAGCTTTCTTT. The chain uses TRBV5-1 and TRBJ1-1; 12 bases fit TRBD1. Germline CDR1 and CDR2: SGHRS and YFSETQ. The V and J ends lost 1 base and 1 base, in that order; junction bases with no gene match: 5. This CDR3 spans 17 amino acids.

This chain uses TRBV7-2 with TRBJ1-6; 8 nucleotides match TRBD1. The CDR3 covers 15 residues. J gave up 4 bases and V 1 base, and 0 bases lay outside the gene matches. Per the germline V gene, CDR1 is SGHTA and CDR2 is FQGNSA. Here the CDR3 DNA reads TGTGCCAGCAGCTTAGGGACAGGGTATAATTCACCCCTCCACTTT. Amino acids: CASSLGTGYNSPLHF.

In nucleotides, the CDR3 is TGTGCCAGCAGCCCGACAGGTGCAAGGACGCAGTATTTT. It encodes CASSPTGARTQYF. The chain carries TRBV2 and TRBJ2-3; TRBD1 is a possible D gene (6 bases). Trimming left V 6 bases short and J 9 bases short, with 16 bases between. The germline V gene has CDR1 SNHLY and CDR2 FYNNEI. CDR3 size: 13 residues.

This clone turned up a few times. This sequence joins TRBV25-1 and TRBJ1-1, with D uncertain. Trimming left V 7 bases short and J 1 base short, with 4 bases between. Germline lookup yields CDR1 MGHDK and CDR2 SYGVNS. CDR3 length equals 11 residues. This chain's CDR3 is CASIENTEAFF. CDR3 bases: TGTGCCAGCATAGAGAACACTGAAGCTTTCTTT.

The chain has TRBV6-1 and TRBJ1-1; 8 bases map to TRBD1. This CDR3 region has 15 residues. J was trimmed by 6 bases and V by 0 bases; bases with no gene match: 6. The germline V gene has CDR1 MNHNS and CDR2 SASEGT. The CDR3 protein is CASSEAPGQVAEAFF. The CDR3 DNA follows: TGTGCCAGCAGTGAAGCGCCGGGACAGGTTGCTGAAGCTTTCTTT.

This clone was counted once. J is TRBJ2-1 and V is TRBV5-6; D is perhaps TRBD1 (6 bases). CDR3 length equals 15 residues. Germline CDR1 and CDR2: SGHDT and YYEEEE. Between the trimmed V and J ends, which lost 3 bases and 6 bases, there was a span of 16 bases. The CDR3 protein is CASSSIQGRGNEQFF. CDR3 bases: TGTGCCAGCAGCTCAATTCAGGGCAGGGGCAATGAGCAGTTCTTC.

This chain uses TRBV10-3 with TRBJ1-3; weak D call: TRBD1 (6 bases). V lost 7 bases to trimming and J lost 1 base, with 14 bases between them. CDR3 length equals 15 residues. Germline values: CDR1 ENHRY, CDR2 SYGVKD. CDR3 DNA sequence: TGTGCCATCAAACAGGGTGAGGGATCTGGAAACACCATATATTTT. It translates to CAIKQGEGSGNTIYF.

The V and J genes are TRBV25-1 and TRBJ1-2, with D uncertain. The CDR3 runs to 14 residues. Germline values: CDR1 MGHDK, CDR2 SYGVNS. V gave up 6 bases and J gave up 4 bases, with 15 bases separating them. CDR3 nucleotide sequence: TGTGCCAGCAGGCGGAGTGGAGGTTTCTATGGCTACACCTTC. Protein: CASRRSGGFYGYTF.

The V gene is TRBV7-2, the J gene TRBJ2-1; 10 bases line up with TRBD2. V lost 5 bases to trimming and J lost 3 bases; unmatched junction nucleotides: 4. Germline V gives CDR1 SGHTA, CDR2 FQGNSA. The CDR3 sequence is 15 residues long. CDR3 loop: CASSLSGGDYNEQFF. DNA for the CDR3: TGTGCCAGCAGCCTAAGCGGGGGGGACTACAATGAGCAGTTCTTC.

The chain links TRBV9 to TRBJ2-7, with TRBD2 identical over 10 bases. CDR1 and CDR2 (germline): SGDLS, YYNGEE. This CDR3 region has 14 residues. V trimming: 2 bases; J trimming: 4 bases; junction bases outside the gene matches: 3. In nucleotides, the CDR3 is TGTGCCAGCAGCGTGGCTAGCGGGGGATACGAGCAGTACTTC. The encoded protein is CASSVASGGYEQYF. The full variable domain, in which reference TRBV9 and TRBJ2-7 provide the parts outside the CDR3, is DSGVTQTPKHLITATGQRVTLRCSPRSGDLSVYWYQQSLDQGLQFLIQYYNGEERAKGNILERFSAQQFPDLHSELNLSSLELGDSALYFCASSVASGGYEQYFGPGTRLTVT.

This sequence joins TRBV7-9 and TRBJ2-3, with TRBD1 matching over 12 bases. This CDR3 comprises 15 residues. The V and J ends lost 5 bases and 11 bases, in that order; junction bases with no gene match: 11. Germline assignment: CDR1 SEHNR and CDR2 FQNEAQ (reference sequence). The CDR3 spells CASSAGTGGKVVQYF. The CDR3 region has the DNA TGTGCCAGCAGCGCCGGGACAGGGGGCAAGGTAGTGCAGTATTTT.

V gene TRBV19 combines with J gene TRBJ2-7; D gene uncertain. From germline, CDR1 is LNHDA and CDR2 SQIVND (reference sequence). The CDR3 is 17 residues long. Trimming cost V 5 bases and J 3 bases, with 23 bases left between them. The CDR3 DNA is TGTGCCAGTAGTCCCCTCAGTCGCGGTGGTCCGGACTACGAGCAGTACTTC. Its translation is CASSPLSRGGPDYEQYF.

The rearrangement links TRBV9 to TRBJ2-7; TRBD2 agrees at 12 bases. This CDR3 is built from 15 residues. Germline V gene data show CDR1 as SGDLS and CDR2 as YYNGEE. J was trimmed by 6 bases and V by 8 bases; bases with no gene match: 12. The CDR3 sequence: CASSSLAGGVSEQYF. CDR3 DNA sequence: TGTGCCAGTTCATCACTAGCGGGGGGAGTTAGCGAGCAGTACTTC. Full variable domain (rest looked up from reference TRBV9 and TRBJ2-7): DSGVTQTPKHLITATGQRVTLRCSPRSGDLSVYWYQQSLDQGLQFLIQYYNGEERAKGNILERFSAQQFPDLHSELNLSSLELGDSALYFCASSSLAGGVSEQYFGPGTRLTVT.

This sequence joins TRBV29-1 and TRBJ1-4, with D maybe TRBD1 (5 bases). Trimming stripped 1 base from V and 7 bases from J, with 13 bases between. CDR3 size: 14 residues. Looked up from germline, CDR1 is SQVTM and CDR2 is ANQGSEA. The CDR3 is CSVEGGTDPEKLFF. In DNA, the CDR3 is TGCAGCGTTGAAGGCGGGACGGACCCTGAAAAACTGTTTTTT.

This clone was counted between two and nine times. The chain carries TRBV25-1 and TRBJ1-3; TRBD1 is a possible D gene (5 bases). The CDR3 has 15 residues. V lost 6 bases to trimming and J lost 2 bases, with 14 bases between them. The germline V gene encodes CDR1 MGHDK and CDR2 SYGVNS. The CDR3 DNA is TGTGCCAGCAGCGCTTATTGGGGGGCTGGAAACACCATATATTTT. Translation gives CASSAYWGAGNTIYF.

J is TRBJ2-1 and V is TRBV15, with TRBD1 identical over 8 bases. This CDR3 has 14 residues. Losses at the gene ends were 3 bases for V and 9 bases for J; bases not matched to a gene: 7. CDR1 is LNHNV, CDR2 YYDKDF, per germline (reference sequence). The CDR3 loop reads CATSSPGGWGEQFF. The CDR3 region has the DNA TGTGCCACCAGCAGCCCAGGGGGCTGGGGTGAGCAGTTCTTC.

The chain joins TRBV7-2 to TRBJ1-1; D unresolved. The CDR3 covers 11 residues. The V end was cut by 5 bases, the J end by 6 bases, with 7 bases between. Germline CDR1 and CDR2: SGHTA and FQGNSA. DNA of the CDR3: TGTGCCAGCAGCCTGCGCTCTGAAGCTTTCTTT. This gives the protein CASSLRSEAFF.

This chain connects TRBV6-4 to TRBJ2-3, with 9 bases lining up with TRBD1. Germline assignment: CDR1 MRHNA and CDR2 SNTAGT. The V segment lost 6 bases and the J segment 3 bases; nucleotides outside the gene matches: 4. This CDR3 spans 14 amino acids. The CDR3 loop reads CASRGQGPTDTQYF. The CDR3, as DNA: TGTGCCAGCAGGGGACAGGGTCCGACAGATACGCAGTATTTT.

This clone appeared once. The chain couples TRBV25-1 to TRBJ1-3; possible D gene TRBD1, 6 bases. Trimming stripped 5 bases from V and 7 bases from J, with 15 bases between. The CDR3 runs to 14 residues. Germline CDR1 MGHDK, CDR2 SYGVNS. CDR3 nucleotide sequence: TGTGCCAGCAGTCTTACAGGGATACTGAACACCATATATTTT. As protein: CASSLTGILNTIYF.

This clone has just one count. The chain employs TRBV11-1 and TRBJ1-1, with D unclear. The CDR3 spans 15 residues. V was clipped by 0 bases and J by 7 bases, with 15 bases between them. CDR1 and CDR2 (germline): SGHAT, FQDESV (reference sequence). CDR3 sequence reads: CASSLAGEGGLEAFF. In DNA form, the CDR3 reads TGTGCCAGCAGCTTAGCGGGTGAGGGAGGCCTTGAAGCTTTCTTT. Full variable domain (missing parts from reference TRBV11-1 and TRBJ1-1): EAEVAQSPRYKITEKSQAVAFWCDPISGHATLYWYRQILGQGPELLVQFQDESVVDDSQLPKDRFSAERLKGVDSTLKIQPAELGDSAMYLCASSLAGEGGLEAFFGQGTRLTVV.

In its sample, this clone was seen once. This chain uses TRBV27 with TRBJ1-2, with D maybe TRBD1 (5 bases). Germline V gene data show CDR1 as MNHEY and CDR2 as SMNVEV (reference sequence). Trimming pared 3 bases from V and 2 bases from J, leaving 7 bases between. This CDR3 region has 13 residues. CDR3 sequence: CASSFGGNYGYTF. The CDR3 DNA is TGTGCCAGCAGTTTCGGGGGGAACTATGGCTACACCTTC.

The V call is TRBV27, the J call TRBJ2-3; D possibly corresponds to TRBD2 (7 bases). Between the trimmed V and J ends, which lost 7 bases and 2 bases, there was a span of 22 bases. The CDR3 sequence is 17 residues long. CDR1 MNHEY and CDR2 SMNVEV come from the germline V gene (reference sequence). Here the CDR3 reads CASTPRSGGPFTDTQYF. CDR3 bases: TGTGCCAGCACTCCTCGCTCGGGGGGCCCATTCACAGATACGCAGTATTTT.

This sequence joins TRBV5-4 and TRBJ2-4; TRBD1 agrees at 7 bases. The V gene end was trimmed by 4 bases and the J gene end by 8 bases; junction bases not matched to a gene: 9. This CDR3 has 14 residues. Germline CDR1 is SGHNT and CDR2 is YYREEE (reference sequence). The CDR3 protein is CASSLGQAFDIQYF. In nucleotides, the CDR3 is TGTGCCAGCAGCCTAGGACAGGCCTTCGACATTCAGTACTTC.

V gene TRBV10-3 combines with J gene TRBJ1-5; 7 bases fit TRBD1. Per germline, CDR1 ENHRY and CDR2 SYGVKD. The trim removed 4 bases at V and 4 bases at J, leaving 7 bases unmatched. This CDR3 region has 15 residues. For the CDR3, the DNA is TGTGCCATCAGTGGAGGGGACAGCTCTAATCAGCCCCAGCATTTT. The encoded protein is CAISGGDSSNQPQHF.

The chain is built from TRBV4-3 and TRBJ1-1; D not resolved. Per germline, CDR1 LGHNA and CDR2 YSLEER. The CDR3 extends over 15 amino acids. V lost 1 base and J lost 1, with 10 bases in between. This chain's CDR3 is CASSQGHSRNTEAFF. CDR3 coding DNA: TGCGCCAGCAGCCAAGGTCACAGCAGGAACACTGAAGCTTTCTTT.

The chain joins TRBV30 to TRBJ2-7; TRBD1 aligns across 9 bases. This CDR3 is built from 12 residues. Trimming at V came to 6 bases and at J to 4 bases, leaving 4 bases not matched to a gene. Germline V gene sequence: CDR1 GTSNPN, CDR2 SVGIG (reference sequence). The CDR3 bases are TGTGCCTGCCCGGGACAGGGATACGAGCAGTACTTC. Translated, it gives CACPGQGYEQYF.

V is TRBV5-1 and J is TRBJ1-6, with D perhaps TRBD1 (6 bases). The V and J ends lost 2 bases and 2 bases respectively, with 8 bases between them. Germline V gene data show CDR1 as SGHRS and CDR2 as YFSETQ. This CDR3 has 15 amino acids. Here the CDR3 reads CASSFGQPYNSPLHF. The CDR3 DNA follows: TGCGCCAGCAGCTTCGGACAGCCCTATAATTCACCCCTCCACTTT.

The V call is TRBV9, the J call TRBJ1-2; D ambiguous. The V end lost 3 bases, the J end lost 6 bases, and 9 bases lay between the germline ends. Germline CDR1 SGDLS, CDR2 YYNGEE. The CDR3 sequence is 12 residues long. The CDR3 is CASSGWRDGYTF. In DNA form, the CDR3 reads TGTGCCAGCAGCGGGTGGAGAGATGGCTACACCTTC.